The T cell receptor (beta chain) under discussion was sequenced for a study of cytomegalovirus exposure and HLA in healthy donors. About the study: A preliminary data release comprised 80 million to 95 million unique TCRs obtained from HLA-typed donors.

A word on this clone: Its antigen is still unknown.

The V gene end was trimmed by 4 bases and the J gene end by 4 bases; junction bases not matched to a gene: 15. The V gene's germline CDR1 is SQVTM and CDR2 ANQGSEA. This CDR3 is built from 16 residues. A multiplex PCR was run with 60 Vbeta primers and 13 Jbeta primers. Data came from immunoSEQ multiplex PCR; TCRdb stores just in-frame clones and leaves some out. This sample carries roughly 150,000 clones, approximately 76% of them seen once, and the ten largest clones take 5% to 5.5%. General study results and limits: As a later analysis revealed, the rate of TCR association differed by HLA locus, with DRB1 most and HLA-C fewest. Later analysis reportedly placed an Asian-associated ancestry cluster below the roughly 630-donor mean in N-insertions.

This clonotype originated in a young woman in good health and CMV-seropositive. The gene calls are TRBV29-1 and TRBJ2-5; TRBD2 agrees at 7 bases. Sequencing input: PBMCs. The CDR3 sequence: CSVAAGPRGASETQYF. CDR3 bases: TGCAGCGTTGCAGCGGGGCCCCGGGGCGCTTCAGAGACCCAGTACTTC.